This TCR beta chain was recovered during a study of control samples from healthy donors and cancer patients. The repertoire was sequenced with immunoSEQ multiplex PCR; TCRdb's copy has only in-frame clones and lacks some. The sample lists 95,000 to 110,000 clones, 85% to 90% occurring once. There are 18 residues in the CDR3. Germline CDR1 reads KGHSH; CDR2 reads LQKENI. V was cut by 0 bases and J by 2 bases, with 16 bases left in between. Specimen: PBMCs. The origin of this receptor is a man between 60 and 70 years old with lung cancer. The V gene is TRBV18, the J gene TRBJ1-4, with a tentative D call TRBD1 (6 bases). CDR3 sequence: CASSPPPGQIATNEKLFF. The CDR3 DNA reads TGTGCCAGCTCACCACCACCGGGACAAATCGCTACTAATGAAAAACTGTTTTTT. Full variable domain (remainder filled in from reference TRBV18 and TRBJ1-4): NAGVMQNPRHLVRRRGQEARLRCSPMKGHSHVYWYRQLPEEGLKFMVYLQKENIIDESGMPKERFSAEFPKEGPSILRIQQVVRGDSAAYFCASSPPPGQIATNEKLFFGSGTQLSVL.